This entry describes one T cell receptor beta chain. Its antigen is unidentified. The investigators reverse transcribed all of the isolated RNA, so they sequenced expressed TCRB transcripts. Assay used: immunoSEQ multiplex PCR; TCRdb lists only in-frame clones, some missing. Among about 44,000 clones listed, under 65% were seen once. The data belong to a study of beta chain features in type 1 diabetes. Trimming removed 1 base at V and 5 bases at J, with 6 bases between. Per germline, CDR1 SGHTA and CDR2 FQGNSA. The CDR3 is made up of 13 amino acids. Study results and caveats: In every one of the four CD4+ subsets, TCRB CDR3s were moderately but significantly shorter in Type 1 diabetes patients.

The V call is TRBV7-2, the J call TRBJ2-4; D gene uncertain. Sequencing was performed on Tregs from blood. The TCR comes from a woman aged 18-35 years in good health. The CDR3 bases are TGTGCCAGCAGCTTAGGCCCAGAAAACATTCAGTACTTC. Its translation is CASSLGPENIQYF.